This passage covers 31 T cell receptor beta chains from one sample sequenced in a study of T cell responses to AZD1222 COVID-19 vaccine. Method: immunoSEQ multiplex PCR; TCRdb's copy keeps in-frame clones and lacks some. The sample yields 140,000 to 150,000 clones, approximately 91% seen once. The sample was peripheral blood, taken 28 days after the second dose of the MenACWY control vaccine. The source of these receptors is an adult who received the MenACWY meningococcal vaccine as a control.

The V call is TRBV19, the J call TRBJ2-1; D ambiguous. The CDR3 spans 15 residues. V was pared by 7 bases and J by 9 bases, with 22 bases between. The germline V gene has CDR1 LNHDA and CDR2 SQIVND (reference sequence). The DNA of the CDR3 is TGTGCCAGTACCCAGCCTGGGGTGTCCTGGGGTGAGCAGTTCTTC. Amino acid sequence: CASTQPGVSWGEQFF.

This clone was recorded a few times. V usage is TRBV25-1 and J usage is TRBJ1-6; 8 bases align to TRBD1. With 5 bases clipped from V and 6 bases from J, the junction kept 6 bases outside the gene matches. CDR1 is MGHDK, CDR2 SYGVNS, per germline. The CDR3 length is 15 residues. CDR3 loop: CASSSPRGLNSPLHF. Here the CDR3 DNA reads TGTGCCAGCAGTTCCCCCAGGGGGCTTAATTCACCCCTCCACTTT.

The chain couples TRBV12-3 or TRBV12-4 to TRBJ1-6; D is ambiguous. Deletions cut 2 bases from V and 9 bases from J, with 5 bases between. The CDR3 length is 12 residues. The CDR3 reads CASSLRGSPLHF. The CDR3 DNA sequence: TGTGCCAGCAGTTTAAGAGGTTCACCCCTCCACTTT.

V gene TRBV4-3 combines with J gene TRBJ2-2; perhaps TRBD2 as D (6 bases). There are 15 residues in the CDR3. The germline V and J ends were trimmed by 0 bases and 2 bases, with 7 bases remaining between them. Germline CDR1 LGHNA, CDR2 YSLEER. CDR3 in amino acids: CASSQEGTNTGELFF. The CDR3 region has the DNA TGCGCCAGCAGCCAAGAGGGGACTAACACCGGGGAGCTGTTTTTT.

V gene TRBV6-5 combines with J gene TRBJ1-1, with 8 positions matching TRBD1. CDR1 and CDR2 from the germline V gene are MNHEY and SVGAGI. J gave up 6 bases and V 3 bases, and 6 bases lay outside the gene matches. The CDR3 covers 14 residues. The CDR3 reads CASSYIYRGAEAFF. DNA of the CDR3: TGTGCCAGCAGTTATATATACAGGGGGGCTGAAGCTTTCTTT.

This chain joins TRBV19 and TRBJ2-3; D might be TRBD2 (6 bases). CDR1 and CDR2 (germline): LNHDA, SQIVND (reference sequence). V lost 8 bases and J lost 1, with 13 bases in between. The CDR3 length is 14 residues. The CDR3 loop reads CASAVAGRTDTQYF. The CDR3 nucleotides are TGTGCCAGTGCTGTGGCGGGACGCACAGATACGCAGTATTTT.

CDR3 sequence: CASSPRVGEQFF. The CDR3 coding sequence is TGTGCCAGCAGTCCCAGAGTTGGCGAGCAGTTCTTC. The chain links TRBV27 to TRBJ2-1, with D uncertain. V shed 5 bases and J shed 10 bases, with 12 bases lying between them. Germline assignment: CDR1 MNHEY and CDR2 SMNVEV (reference sequence). The CDR3 extends over 12 amino acids.

The gene calls are TRBV2 and TRBJ2-7; a possible D gene is TRBD2 (5 bases). Trimming took 9 bases from V and 6 from J, leaving 15 bases between them. Germline V CDR1 and CDR2: SNHLY, FYNNEI. This CDR3 comprises 12 residues. The CDR3 reads CASSRRQTEQYF. For the CDR3, the DNA is TGTGCCAGTTCGAGGAGGCAGACCGAGCAGTACTTC.

The rearrangement uses TRBV30 and TRBJ2-7, with TRBD1 identical over 9 bases. This CDR3 region has 13 residues. Germline trimming cut 5 bases from V and 4 bases from J; bases unmatched to any gene: 6. CDR1 is GTSNPN and CDR2 is SVGIG in the germline V gene (reference sequence). CDR3 sequence: CAWAGTGIYEQYF. DNA of the CDR3: TGTGCCTGGGCCGGGACAGGGATTTACGAGCAGTACTTC.

The chain links TRBV7-9 to TRBJ2-3; no definite D call. CDR3 length: 16 amino acids. The V end lost 1 base, the J end lost 2 bases, and 13 bases lay between the germline ends. The germline V gene has CDR1 SEHNR and CDR2 FQNEAQ (reference sequence). In DNA, the CDR3 is TGTGCCAGCAGCTTAGATCGAGCTACCCTCACAGATACGCAGTATTTT. The encoded protein is CASSLDRATLTDTQYF.

CDR3: CATSSGLDEKLFF. As DNA, the CDR3 is TGTGCCACTTCGTCGGGACTGGATGAAAAACTGTTTTTT. This chain joins TRBV12-3 or TRBV12-4 and TRBJ1-4, with D possibly matching TRBD1 (5 bases). CDR3 length equals 13 residues. Deletions cut 10 bases from V and 6 bases from J, with 15 bases between.

This chain uses TRBV5-5 with TRBJ1-1; weak D call: TRBD1 (6 bases). Per germline, CDR1 SGHKS and CDR2 YYEKEE (reference sequence). This CDR3 comprises 14 residues. The V end was cut by 0 bases, the J end by 6 bases, with 12 bases between. The CDR3, as DNA: TGTGCCAGCAGCTTGGACAGGGTTAGCGCTGAAGCTTTCTTT. Amino acids: CASSLDRVSAEAFF.

This clone appeared once. The rearrangement uses TRBV5-1 and TRBJ2-5; unclear D gene. This CDR3 is 14 amino acids long. Germline CDR1 SGHRS, CDR2 YFSETQ. V was shortened by 0 bases and J by 1 base, with 7 bases between the two germline ends. CDR3 sequence (DNA): TGCGCCAGCAGCTTGGCACAGCCCCAAGAGACCCAGTACTTC. It is translated as CASSLAQPQETQYF.

The CDR3 sequence is CASSPRRGTYNEQFF. The DNA of the CDR3 is TGTGCCAGCTCACCAAGGCGGGGGACTTACAATGAGCAGTTCTTC. The chain joins TRBV18 to TRBJ2-1; 7 nucleotides match TRBD2. V lost 2 bases to trimming and J lost 4 bases; unmatched junction nucleotides: 5. This CDR3 spans 15 amino acids. From germline, CDR1 is KGHSH and CDR2 LQKENI.

Regarding this clone: Other DNA sequences of this sample code for an identical CDR3. The chain has TRBV11-2 and TRBJ2-7, with 8 bases lining up with TRBD2. This CDR3 spans 14 amino acids. Germline assignment: CDR1 SGHAT and CDR2 FQNNGV. V was pared by 1 base and J by 2 bases, with 1 base of the junction left unmatched. The CDR3 spells CASSLAGGPYEQYF. CDR3 sequence (DNA): TGTGCCAGCAGCTTAGCGGGGGGGCCCTACGAGCAGTACTTC.

The chain employs TRBV7-6 and TRBJ2-2, with unresolved D. V lost 4 bases and J lost 1, with 10 bases in between. Germline-derived CDR1 and CDR2 are SGHVS and FNYEAQ. The CDR3 consists of 15 residues. In DNA form, the CDR3 reads TGTGCCAGCAGCTCCAGCAACCTGAACACCGGGGAGCTGTTTTTT. This codes for CASSSSNLNTGELFF.

The chain's CDR3 is CASEGQQRGTGELFF. DNA of the CDR3: TGTGCCAGCGAGGGGCAGCAACGAGGCACCGGGGAGCTGTTTTTT. The chain employs TRBV7-9 and TRBJ2-2, with D perhaps TRBD1 or TRBD2 (5 bases each). The CDR3 is made up of 15 amino acids. The germline V gene has CDR1 SEHNR and CDR2 FQNEAQ (reference sequence). Between the trimmed V and J ends, which lost 8 bases and 4 bases, there was a span of 17 bases.

The chain has TRBV2 and TRBJ1-5, with a tentative D call TRBD1 (5 bases). Trimming took off 4 bases at V and 7 bases at J, with 14 bases between the two ends. CDR1 is SNHLY and CDR2 is FYNNEI in the germline V gene. The CDR3 extends over 14 amino acids. Written as DNA, the CDR3 is TGTGCCAGCAGTGGGGGGACCCCAGGGCAGCCCCAGCATTTT. It translates to CASSGGTPGQPQHF.

This clone has more than one count but fewer than ten. The J gene is TRBJ1-2, the V gene TRBV5-5; 7 bases are a match to TRBD1. The CDR3 covers 16 residues. Trimming removed 1 base from V and 4 bases from J; junction bases left unmatched: 10. Germline lookup yields CDR1 SGHKS and CDR2 YYEKEE (reference sequence). The CDR3 DNA sequence: TGTGCCAGCAGCTTGCTAGGGACAGCAAGATTCTATGGCTACACCTTC. This encodes CASSLLGTARFYGYTF.

This chain links TRBV6-5 with TRBJ1-4; D may be TRBD1 (6 bases). The CDR3 runs to 14 residues. With 4 bases removed from V and 6 bases from J, the gap between germline ends came to 12 bases. The germline CDR1 and CDR2 sequences are MNHEY and SVGAGI. The CDR3 spells CASSSPGADEKLFF. The CDR3 region has the DNA TGTGCCAGCAGTTCTCCGGGGGCGGATGAAAAACTGTTTTTT.

The V call is TRBV7-2, the J call TRBJ1-1; D gene unclear. V was cut by 5 bases and J by 2 bases, with 9 bases left in between. The CDR3 length is 13 residues. CDR1 is SGHTA, CDR2 FQGNSA, per germline. Here the CDR3 reads CASSININTEAFF. As DNA, the CDR3 is TGTGCCAGCAGCATAAATATTAACACTGAAGCTTTCTTT.

This clone appeared a single time. The chain joins TRBV5-5 to TRBJ2-4, with D tentatively TRBD2 (6 bases). Germline lookup yields CDR1 SGHKS and CDR2 YYEKEE (reference sequence). The CDR3 is made up of 16 amino acids. The V and J ends lost 4 bases and 0 bases respectively, with 14 bases between them. This CDR3 is CASSREGLSAKNIQYF. CDR3 DNA: TGTGCCAGCAGCCGAGAGGGACTTTCAGCCAAAAACATTCAGTACTTC. The full variable domain, with the rest looked up from reference TRBV5-5 and TRBJ2-4, is DAGVTQSPTHLIKTRGQQVTLRCSPISGHKSVSWYQQVLGQGPQFIFQYYEKEERGRGNFPDRFSARQFPNYSSELNVNALLLGDSALYLCASSREGLSAKNIQYFGAGTRLSVL.

The chain combines TRBV5-5 with TRBJ2-1; D is possibly TRBD2 (6 bases). The CDR3 runs to 15 residues. Trimming removed 7 bases from V and 2 bases from J, with 16 bases in between. Germline CDR1 and CDR2: SGHKS and YYEKEE (reference sequence). CDR3 in amino acids: CASPSDPGPYNEQFF. The CDR3 nucleotides are TGTGCCAGCCCTAGCGACCCGGGCCCCTACAATGAGCAGTTCTTC.

The genes are TRBV5-1 and TRBJ1-2, with 8 bases fitting TRBD1. Germline CDR1 is SGHRS and CDR2 is YFSETQ. There are 17 residues in the CDR3. V trimming: 3 bases; J trimming: 4 bases; junction bases outside the gene matches: 14. The CDR3 region is CASSSFGQGRDGYGYTF. In DNA form, the CDR3 reads TGCGCCAGCAGCTCTTTCGGACAGGGCCGTGACGGCTATGGCTACACCTTC.

The chain employs TRBV4-1 and TRBJ2-2; D remains ambiguous. Germline V gene lookup returns CDR1 MGHRA and CDR2 YSYEKL. The CDR3 is 16 residues long. Trimming removed 1 base at V and 0 bases at J, with 9 bases between. The CDR3 DNA sequence: TGCGCCAGCAGCCAAGGTCCGGCTACGAACACCGGGGAGCTGTTTTTT. As protein: CASSQGPATNTGELFF.

This clone showed up just once. The same CDR3 arises from other DNA sequences in this sample as well. The rearrangement links TRBV12-3 or TRBV12-4 to TRBJ2-3; D not certain. CDR3 length: 12 amino acids. V lost 3 bases and J lost 6, with 7 bases in between. As DNA, the CDR3 is TGTGCCAGCAGTTTGGTGGTGGATACGCAGTATTTT. The encoded protein is CASSLVVDTQYF.

The J gene is TRBJ2-2, the V gene TRBV11-3; D assignment may be TRBD1 or TRBD2 (5 bases each). Trimming cost V 4 bases and J 3 bases, with 15 bases left between them. This CDR3 is 16 amino acids long. CDR1 SGHNT and CDR2 YENEEA come from the germline V gene. The CDR3 loop reads CASSWQRQGDTGELFF. CDR3 coding DNA: TGTGCCAGCAGCTGGCAGAGGCAGGGAGACACCGGGGAGCTGTTTTTT.

The CDR3 reads CASSHRRNTEAFF. DNA of the CDR3: TGTGCCAGCAGCCATCGACGGAACACTGAAGCTTTCTTT. The chain uses TRBV3-1 (or the pseudogene TRBV3-2) and TRBJ1-1, with D unclear. Germline values: CDR1 LGHDT, CDR2 YNNKEL (reference sequence). CDR3 length equals 13 residues. With 3 bases removed from V and 1 base from J, the gap between germline ends came to 6 bases.

The chain combines TRBV24-1 with TRBJ2-3; 7 bases fit TRBD1. The germline V gene has CDR1 KGHDR and CDR2 SFDVKD. The trim removed 2 bases at V and 0 bases at J, leaving 1 base unmatched. CDR3 size: 15 residues. CDR3 amino acids: CATSDSDRSTDTQYF. CDR3 coding DNA: TGTGCCACCAGTGATTCGGACAGGAGCACAGATACGCAGTATTTT.

This chain uses TRBV4-1 with TRBJ1-4, with D unclear. In germline, CDR1 is MGHRA, CDR2 YSYEKL. CDR3 length: 17 residues. The V gene lost 1 base and the J gene lost 8 bases, with 20 bases spanning the gap. CDR3 protein: CASSQGFKPGFGEKLFF. The CDR3 nucleotides are TGCGCCAGCAGCCAAGGGTTTAAACCGGGATTCGGGGAAAAACTGTTTTTT.

The chain links TRBV5-1 to TRBJ1-3, with D maybe TRBD1 (6 bases). The CDR3 has 13 residues. The ends were cut back, 2 bases at V and 8 bases at J, with 11 bases in the middle. Germline CDR1 and CDR2: SGHRS and YFSETQ. The chain's CDR3 is CASSFGAGDTIYF. The CDR3 region has the DNA TGCGCCAGCAGCTTCGGGGCAGGGGACACCATATATTTT.